These 9 T cell receptor beta chains originate from one sample sequenced in a study of CD8+ T cells in alopecia areata. cDNA reverse transcribed from extracted RNA served as the sequencing template. The data were produced by immunoSEQ multiplex PCR, yet TCRdb's version contains in-frame clones alone and is incomplete. Of some 3,500 clones in the sample, roughly 70% are singletons; the top ten hold around 9.3%. Treatment given: oral pan-JAK inhibitor, 5-10 mg twice daily. Alopecia areata patients provided lesional scalp punch biopsies and peripheral blood, both collected for the study. The material sequenced was skin, taken at week 24, from a patient treated with tofacitinib. The receptors come from a human donor with alopecia areata.

The chain couples TRBV7-9 to TRBJ1-1, with D possibly being TRBD1 (5 bases). In germline, CDR1 is SEHNR, CDR2 FQNEAQ (reference sequence). The CDR3 totals 14 residues. V shed 4 bases and J shed 4 bases, with 13 bases lying between them. The CDR3 nucleotides read TGTGCCAGCAGCTCCGTTGGGGCTGCCACTGAAGCTTTCTTT. It specifies CASSSVGAATEAFF.

The V gene is TRBV6-5, the J gene TRBJ2-1; the D gene could be TRBD1 or TRBD2 (5 bases each). This CDR3 is built from 12 residues. Deletions cut 4 bases from V and 5 bases from J, with 6 bases between. CDR1 and CDR2 (germline): MNHEY, SVGAGI. Here the CDR3 reads CASSLGHNEQFF. CDR3 sequence (DNA): TGTGCCAGCAGTTTGGGACACAATGAGCAGTTCTTC.

This chain links TRBV7-2 with TRBJ1-3; no clear D gene. CDR3 length equals 13 residues. The germline gives CDR1 SGHTA, CDR2 FQGNSA. The germline V and J ends were trimmed by 2 bases and 4 bases, with 6 bases remaining between them. The CDR3, as DNA: TGTGCCAGCAGCTTATGGTCCGGAAACACCATATATTTT. Translation gives CASSLWSGNTIYF.

V is TRBV9 and J is TRBJ2-7; D unclear. CDR1 and CDR2 from the germline V gene are SGDLS and YYNGEE. This CDR3 comprises 15 residues. Trimming removed 0 bases at V and 3 bases at J, with 13 bases between. DNA of the CDR3: TGTGCCAGCAGCGTAGAGCCAAACTTACTCTACGAGCAGTACTTC. This sequence encodes CASSVEPNLLYEQYF.

To note about this clone: One end of the junction does not line up with germline, which may come from a read error. V and J are TRBV30 and TRBJ2-7; possibly TRBD1 for D (5 bases). Looked up from germline, CDR1 is GTSNPN and CDR2 is SVGIG (reference sequence). This CDR3 has 11 residues. As DNA, the CDR3 is TGTGCCTGGAGTGTGGGGCTTAGGTTGGACTTC. Its translation: CAWSVGLRLDF.

This clone has just a few counts. The chain couples TRBV30 to TRBJ1-2, with D possibly matching TRBD1 (5 bases). The V and J ends lost 0 bases and 2 bases respectively, with 7 bases between them. Looked up from germline, CDR1 is GTSNPN and CDR2 is SVGIG (reference sequence). The length of the CDR3 is 13 residues. This chain's CDR3 is CAWSVRGNYGYTF. For the CDR3, the DNA is TGTGCCTGGAGTGTAAGGGGAAACTATGGCTACACCTTC.

V and J are TRBV6-6 and TRBJ1-1; D unclear. The CDR3 runs to 13 residues. V was cut by 6 bases and J by 0 bases, with 8 bases left in between. In germline, CDR1 is MNHNY, CDR2 SVGAGI (reference sequence). The CDR3 here is CASRPPVNTEAFF. In DNA, the CDR3 is TGTGCCAGCAGACCCCCGGTGAACACTGAAGCTTTCTTT.

CDR3 sequence reads: CATSRDGLGSPLHF. CDR3 in DNA: TGTGCCACCAGCAGAGACGGTTTGGGTTCACCCCTCCACTTT. The V call is TRBV15, the J call TRBJ1-6; D remains unclear. The germline CDR1 and CDR2 sequences are LNHNV and YYDKDF (reference sequence). CDR3 size: 14 residues. Trimming took off 0 bases at V and 9 bases at J, with 9 bases between the two ends.

The V call is TRBV2, the J call TRBJ1-4, with D unclear. This CDR3 region has 12 residues. Germline assignment: CDR1 SNHLY and CDR2 FYNNEI. V was pared by 8 bases and J by 0 bases, with 4 bases between. CDR3 sequence reads: CASDATNEKLFF. In DNA form, the CDR3 reads TGTGCCAGCGATGCAACTAATGAAAAACTGTTTTTT.